The rows below give T cell receptor beta chains drawn from one sample of a study of blood T cell repertoires in COVID-19. Clones were read by immunoSEQ multiplex PCR, and TCRdb kept only the in-frame ones, dropping some. The sample holds 410,000 or so clones, roughly 90% seen once. The sample taken for sequencing was peripheral blood. These receptors all stem from a woman aged 25-40 years with active or convalescent COVID-19. Each CDR3 is given with its conserved first and last residue. The order of the fields is V gene, CDR3 length, J gene, D gene, clone size, CDR3 protein, CDR3 DNA. The D gene is left open where the match is weak. Part of the rows lack a size; the others show once, few, many or a class for expanded clones.

>TRBV18|17|TRBJ2-2|.|.
CASSPTAQGKYTGELFF
TGTGCCAGCTCACCGACGGCGCAGGGGAAGTATACCGGGGAGCTGTTTTTT
>TRBV5-4|13|TRBJ2-7|.|.
CASSLGGPYEQYF
TGTGCCAGCAGCTTAGGGGGTCCCTACGAGCAGTACTTC
>TRBV5-4|16|TRBJ1-2|TRBD1|.
CASSSRGQGFGYGYTF
TGTGCCAGCAGCTCTAGAGGACAGGGGTTTGGTTATGGCTACACCTTC
>TRBV7-9|16|TRBJ2-2|TRBD2|.
CASSRMALAGTGELFF
TGTGCCAGCAGCCGTATGGCGTTAGCGGGAACCGGGGAGCTGTTTTTT
>TRBV27|15|TRBJ2-2|.|.
CASSITPRRGGELFF
TGTGCCAGCAGTATAACTCCCCGGAGAGGCGGGGAGCTGTTTTTT
>TRBV20-1|13|TRBJ1-1|.|.
CSASEPGGTEAFF
TGCAGTGCTAGTGAGCCCGGGGGGACTGAAGCTTTCTTT
>TRBV19|13|TRBJ2-2|.|.
CASHRAGPGELFF
TGTGCCAGTCATCGGGCAGGGCCCGGGGAGCTGTTTTTT
>TRBV7-2|14|TRBJ2-3|TRBD2|.
CASRAGGLADTQYF
TGTGCCAGCAGGGCGGGAGGATTGGCAGATACGCAGTATTTT
>TRBV6-1|14|TRBJ1-5|.|.
CASSDSGHGQPQHF
TGTGCCAGCAGTGATTCAGGGCATGGTCAGCCCCAGCATTTT
>TRBV5-1|15|TRBJ1-4|.|once
CASSLGHKGSEKLFF
TGCGCCAGCAGCTTGGGACATAAAGGGAGTGAAAAACTGTTTTTT
>TRBV3-1/TRBV3-2|14|TRBJ2-7|.|.
CASSQSGLSYEQYF
TGTGCCAGCAGCCAGAGCGGGCTCTCCTACGAGCAGTACTTC
>TRBV2|14|TRBJ2-2|.|.
CASSVLQGSGELFF
TGTGCCAGCAGTGTGTTACAGGGTTCCGGGGAGCTGTTTTTT
>TRBV12-3/TRBV12-4|12|TRBJ1-2|.|.
CASRAGSHGYTF
TGTGCCAGCAGGGCGGGATCACATGGCTACACCTTC
>TRBV5-5|15|TRBJ2-3|TRBD2|.
CASSWGTSGTDTQYF
TGTGCCAGCAGCTGGGGGACTAGCGGCACAGATACGCAGTATTTT
>TRBV7-8|17|TRBJ1-4|TRBD1|.
CASSLLGRGLGNEKLFF
TGTGCCAGCAGCTTATTGGGCAGGGGGCTTGGTAATGAAAAACTGTTTTTT
>TRBV6-5|14|TRBJ1-1|TRBD1|.
CASTPLGDSAEAFF
TGTGCCAGCACTCCCCTAGGGGACAGCGCTGAAGCTTTCTTT
>TRBV6-1|15|TRBJ1-2|TRBD1|.
CASSDPGQGVHGYTF
TGTGCCAGCAGTGACCCGGGACAGGGTGTCCATGGCTACACCTTC
>TRBV18|15|TRBJ1-2|TRBD1|.
CASSQEGTEAYGYTF
TGTGCCAGCTCCCAAGAAGGGACAGAAGCCTATGGCTACACCTTC
>TRBV3-1/TRBV3-2|16|TRBJ2-1|TRBD2|.
CASSQEGGRIYNEQFF
TGTGCCAGCAGCCAAGAAGGCGGGAGGATCTACAATGAGCAGTTCTTC
>TRBV4-1|16|TRBJ2-3|.|.
CASSPTSGQSTDTQYF
TGCGCCAGCAGCCCAACATCTGGACAGAGCACAGATACGCAGTATTTT
>TRBV7-9|14|TRBJ2-3|TRBD2|.
CASSWTSGERTQYF
TGTGCCAGCAGCTGGACTAGCGGGGAGCGCACGCAGTATTTT
>TRBV6-1|14|TRBJ1-5|.|.
CASSELSGAPPQHF
TGTGCCAGCAGTGAATTGTCAGGTGCTCCACCCCAGCATTTT
>TRBV4-2|17|TRBJ1-5|.|once
CASSPVRGLKGNQPQHF
TGTGCCAGCAGCCCAGTCAGGGGCTTGAAGGGCAATCAGCCCCAGCATTTT
>TRBV6-2/TRBV6-3|17|TRBJ2-2|.|.
CASSYSIFRVNTGELFF
TGTGCCAGCAGTTACTCGATATTTCGGGTGAACACCGGGGAGCTGTTTTTT
>TRBV3-1/TRBV3-2|16|TRBJ2-3|TRBD2|.
CASSPGTSGPTDTQYF
TGTGCCAGCAGCCCCGGGACTAGCGGTCCCACAGATACGCAGTATTTT